This T cell receptor (beta chain) was recorded in a study of blood T cell repertoires in COVID-19. Overall study: COVID-19 samples collected from the United States, Italy and Spain covered acute and convalescent phases.

The table lists this clone with a count of one. As handled by the study authors: Reference gene primer amplification in the assay estimated nucleated cell counts. Sequencing used immunoSEQ multiplex PCR; TCRdb keeps in-frame clones, though not all of them. That table furnishes V, J and clone size, whereas the DNA furnished D and trimming. The sample has some 150,000 clones, roughly 80% seen once. The origin of this receptor is a woman in her fifties or sixties with acute or convalescent COVID-19. Source material: peripheral blood.

This CDR3 reads CARQYGRTNPEAFF. The CDR3 DNA sequence: TGTGCCAGGCAGTATGGAAGGACAAACCCTGAAGCTTTCTTT. V is TRBV11-2 and J is TRBJ1-1; D perhaps matches TRBD1 (5 bases). This CDR3 comprises 14 residues. V was shortened by 9 bases and J by 6 bases, with 20 bases between the two germline ends. Per the germline V gene, CDR1 is SGHAT and CDR2 is FQNNGV. Full variable domain (rest looked up from reference TRBV11-2 and TRBJ1-1): EAGVAQSPRYKIIEKRQSVAFWCNPISGHATLYWYQQILGQGPKLLIQFQNNGVVDDSQLPKDRFSAERLKGVDSTLKIQPAKLEDSAVYLCARQYGRTNPEAFFGQGTRLTVV.